One and the same sample provided the 2 T cell receptor beta chains below, sequenced in a study of control samples from healthy donors and cancer patients. Libraries were prepared by immunoSEQ multiplex PCR; TCRdb keeps only in-frame clonotypes and omits some of them. The repertoire table contains roughly 190,000 clones. Material for sequencing was blood. The receptors were gathered from a woman in her 30s in good health.

The chain has TRBV7-8 and TRBJ1-5, with D possibly TRBD1 on 6 matching bases. This CDR3 region has 14 residues. Deletions cut 0 bases from V and 6 bases from J, with 9 bases between. The germline V gene encodes CDR1 SGHVS and CDR2 FQNEAQ. CDR3 protein: CASSLAQGSQPQHF. Here the CDR3 DNA reads TGTGCCAGCAGCTTAGCACAGGGAAGTCAGCCCCAGCATTTT. The whole variable domain, filled in from reference TRBV7-8 and TRBJ1-5, reads GAGVSQSPRYKVAKRGQDVALRCDPISGHVSLFWYQQALGQGPEFLTYFQNEAQLDKSGLPSDRFFAERPEGSVSTLKIQRTQQEDSAVYLCASSLAQGSQPQHFGDGTRLSIL.

V gene TRBV18 combines with J gene TRBJ2-1, with 10 positions matching TRBD2. The germline V gene has CDR1 KGHSH and CDR2 LQKENI. Trimming at V came to 1 base and at J to 9 bases, leaving 12 bases not matched to a gene. This CDR3 contains 17 residues. This CDR3 is CASSPRSGGAGWGEQFF. CDR3 bases: TGTGCCAGCTCACCACGGAGCGGGGGGGCAGGTTGGGGTGAGCAGTTCTTC.